The entry that follows covers one TCR beta chain sequence. The antigen is not known. Patients had received no treatment of any kind before thyroid surgery. Germline assignment: CDR1 GTSNPN and CDR2 SVGIG (reference sequence). Trimming took off 3 bases at V and 1 base at J, with 26 bases between the two ends. There are 19 residues in the CDR3. The data are from a study of metastatic and nonmetastatic thyroid tumors. Study in general: The study looked at repertoires side by side in blood and in tumor or nodule tissue from malignant and benign thyroid patients.

TCRdb reanalyzed the PCR reads with MiXCR. Of 25,000 to 35,000 clones in the sample, 16% were seen once. Study outcomes and limitations: Compared with benign nodules, malignant thyroid tumors were reported to have significantly higher TCR beta diversity in both blood and tumor.

The sequenced sample was blood. The rearrangement joins TRBV30 to TRBJ2-3, with a possible D match to TRBD1 (6 bases). This clonotype originated in a female donor with papillary thyroid cancer or a benign thyroid nodule (not recorded which). Some clones in this sample may be carry-over from other donors' samples. This CDR3 is CAWRGWRPTGEGGTDTQYF. The CDR3 region has the DNA TGTGCCTGGAGGGGATGGCGACCTACGGGTGAGGGGGGCACAGATACGCAGTATTTT.